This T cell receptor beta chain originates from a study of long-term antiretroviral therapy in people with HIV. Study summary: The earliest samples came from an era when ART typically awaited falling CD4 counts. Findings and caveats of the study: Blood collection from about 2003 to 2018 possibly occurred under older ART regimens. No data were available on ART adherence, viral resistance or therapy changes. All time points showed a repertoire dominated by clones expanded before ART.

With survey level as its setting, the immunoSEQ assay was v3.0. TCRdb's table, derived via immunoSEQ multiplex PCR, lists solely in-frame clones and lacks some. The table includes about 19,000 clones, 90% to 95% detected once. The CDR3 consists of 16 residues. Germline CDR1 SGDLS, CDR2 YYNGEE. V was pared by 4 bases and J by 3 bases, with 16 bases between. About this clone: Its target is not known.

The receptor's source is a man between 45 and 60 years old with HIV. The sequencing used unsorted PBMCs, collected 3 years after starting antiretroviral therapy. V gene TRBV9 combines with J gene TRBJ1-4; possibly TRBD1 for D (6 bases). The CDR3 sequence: CASSPPQTGSNEKLFF. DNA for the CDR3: TGTGCCAGCAGCCCCCCCCAGACAGGCTCTAATGAAAAACTGTTTTTT.